One and the same sample provided the 19 T cell receptor beta chains below, sequenced in a study of cytomegalovirus exposure and HLA in healthy donors. The primer mix had 60 Vbeta and 13 Jbeta primers. TCRdb's table, derived via immunoSEQ multiplex PCR, lists solely in-frame clones and lacks some. Counted here are approximately 150,000 clones, 68% occurring once; the ten biggest clones make up 1.4% to 1.5%. The sequenced sample consisted of PBMCs. These receptor sequences come from a man over 45 in good health and CMV-seronegative.

This clone was recorded only once. The chain is built from TRBV7-2 and TRBJ2-5; 7 bases fit TRBD1. TRBJ2-7 explains the end of the DNA better; the J call may be wrong. This CDR3 has 14 residues. Germline lookup yields CDR1 SGHTA and CDR2 FQGNSA. CDR3: CASSLAGQSYEQYF. CDR3 nucleotides: TGTGCCAGCAGCTTAGCGGGACAGTCTTACGAGCAGTACTTC.

The V gene is TRBV4-1, the J gene TRBJ1-5; maybe TRBD1 (5 bases). CDR1 MGHRA and CDR2 YSYEKL come from the germline V gene. V was pared by 5 bases and J by 1 base, with 12 bases between. The length of the CDR3 is 15 residues. The CDR3 loop reads CASSVTGTSNQPQHF. The DNA for the CDR3 is TGCGCCAGCAGCGTTACAGGAACCAGCAATCAGCCCCAGCATTTT.

The chain is built from TRBV18 and TRBJ1-5, with D maybe TRBD1 (6 bases). The CDR3 length is 16 residues. Germline-derived CDR1 and CDR2 are KGHSH and LQKENI. V lost 3 bases and J lost 5, with 17 bases in between. The CDR3, as DNA: TGTGCCAGCTCACCGGCGCGGAGGGGGGGGGATCAGCCCCAGCATTTT. As protein: CASSPARRGGDQPQHF.

The rearrangement uses TRBV18 and TRBJ2-4; maybe TRBD2 (5 bases). Trimming removed 1 base from V and 4 bases from J, with 8 bases in between. The CDR3 covers 14 residues. The germline V gene has CDR1 KGHSH and CDR2 LQKENI. The CDR3 DNA reads TGTGCCAGCTCACCACAGAGGGCGAAAAACATTCAGTACTTC. Amino acid sequence: CASSPQRAKNIQYF.

V and J are TRBV6-5 and TRBJ2-7; a possible D gene is TRBD1 (6 bases). The CDR3 sequence is 15 residues long. Looked up from germline, CDR1 is MNHEY and CDR2 is SVGAGI. The V and J ends lost 0 bases and 4 bases respectively, with 13 bases between them. The CDR3 reads CASSYSPTGKYEQYF. The CDR3 bases are TGTGCCAGCAGTTACTCACCTACAGGGAAGTACGAGCAGTACTTC.

This clone turned up a few times. This chain links TRBV18 with TRBJ2-1; 7 bases agree with TRBD1. This CDR3 contains 14 residues. CDR1 is KGHSH and CDR2 is LQKENI in the germline V gene. V was pared by 6 bases and J by 7 bases, with 9 bases of the junction left unmatched. CDR3 DNA: TGTGCCAGCTCCCGAAACCGACAGGGAAATGAGCAGTTCTTC. This encodes CASSRNRQGNEQFF.

In this sample, this clone turned up a few times. As DNA, the CDR3 is TGTGCCAGCAGCTCAGGACAGGGCACTAATGAAAAACTGTTTTTT. Its translation: CASSSGQGTNEKLFF. This rearrangement joins TRBV7-6 to TRBJ1-4; TRBD1 agrees at 8 bases. V lost 4 bases, J lost 2 bases, and 3 bases stayed unmatched. Germline-derived CDR1 and CDR2 are SGHVS and FNYEAQ. The CDR3 extends over 15 amino acids.

This clone was seen a handful of times. The chain is built from TRBV5-6 and TRBJ2-7; the D gene is possibly TRBD1 (6 bases). CDR1 is SGHDT and CDR2 is YYEEEE in the germline V gene. V was clipped by 5 bases and J by 2 bases, with 14 bases between them. CDR3 length equals 14 residues. The CDR3, as DNA: TGTGCCAGCAGAGGGTGGGGGCTAGCCTACGAGCAGTACTTC. This sequence encodes CASRGWGLAYEQYF.

The chain is built from TRBV27 and TRBJ2-7; 7 bases line up with TRBD1. V was pared by 4 bases and J by 4 bases, with 10 bases of the junction left unmatched. Germline CDR1 is MNHEY and CDR2 is SMNVEV (reference sequence). The CDR3 sequence is 15 residues long. The CDR3, as DNA: TGTGCCAGCAGTTCCCCGCTGGCAGGGGGTTACGAGCAGTACTTC. Its protein product is CASSSPLAGGYEQYF.

The chain couples TRBV11-2 to TRBJ1-5; TRBD1 matches at 8 bases. V was pared by 5 bases and J by 4 bases, with 7 bases of the junction left unmatched. The CDR3 runs to 15 residues. CDR1 and CDR2 (germline): SGHAT, FQNNGV. CDR3 coding DNA: TGTGCCAGCAGCCGCGGACAGGGTGAAAATCAGCCCCAGCATTTT. Its translation is CASSRGQGENQPQHF.

This chain joins TRBV4-2 and TRBJ1-2; TRBD1 aligns across 11 bases. From germline, CDR1 is LGHNA and CDR2 YNFKEQ. The CDR3 is 17 amino acids. V shed 0 bases, J shed 2 bases, and the junction held 5 bases outside the gene matches. CDR3 bases: TGTGCCAGCAGCCAAGATCGGGGGACAGGGGGAAACTATGGCTACACCTTC. Encoded protein: CASSQDRGTGGNYGYTF.

The J gene is TRBJ2-5, the V gene TRBV25-1, with D possibly being TRBD2 (6 bases). The tail of the sequence fits TRBJ2-7 better, so the J call may be wrong. The CDR3 totals 13 residues. Germline V lookup: CDR1 MGHDK, CDR2 SYGVNS. DNA of the CDR3: TGTGCCAGCAGTGCGCGGGGAAGCAACGAGCAGTACTTC. Protein product: CASSARGSNEQYF.

The chain recombines TRBV10-3 with TRBJ2-5; 7 bases are shared with TRBD1. The CDR3 extends over 14 amino acids. The germline gives CDR1 ENHRY, CDR2 SYGVKD. J was trimmed by 3 bases and V by 3 bases; bases with no gene match: 4. The CDR3 bases are TGTGCCATCAGTGACGGGCAGGGGGAAGAGACCCAGTACTTC. Protein: CAISDGQGEETQYF.

A few counts support this clone. The chain couples TRBV4-3 to TRBJ2-5; 8 bases line up with TRBD2. Germline V gene sequence: CDR1 LGHNA, CDR2 YSLEER. The ends lost 4 bases at V and 4 bases at J; junction bases unmatched: 5. There are 14 residues in the CDR3. The CDR3 is CASSLTGGVETQYF. In nucleotides, the CDR3 is TGCGCCAGCAGCCTCACCGGGGGGGTAGAGACCCAGTACTTC.

The chain uses TRBV7-9 and TRBJ1-2; D is unclear. There are 14 residues in the CDR3. V shed 3 bases and J shed 0 bases, with 8 bases lying between them. Germline loops: CDR1 SEHNR, CDR2 FQNEAQ (reference sequence). The CDR3 is CASSFAGPNYGYTF. The CDR3 DNA follows: TGTGCCAGCAGCTTCGCGGGTCCTAACTATGGCTACACCTTC. Full variable domain (rest looked up from reference TRBV7-9 and TRBJ1-2): DTGVSQNPRHKITKRGQNVTFRCDPISEHNRLYWYRQTLGQGPEFLTYFQNEAQLEKSRLLSDRFSAERPKGSFSTLEIQRTEQGDSAMYLCASSFAGPNYGYTFGSGTRLTVV.

This chain joins TRBV28 and TRBJ2-6; 7 nucleotides agree with TRBD1. The J segment lost 2 bases and the V segment lost 5 bases, leaving 6 bases of the junction unmatched. Germline CDR1 MDHEN, CDR2 SYDVKM. CDR3 length: 16 residues. The CDR3 DNA reads as TGTGCCAGCAGTCCTCCCAGGGGGACTGGGGCCAACGTCCTGACTTTC. As protein: CASSPPRGTGANVLTF.

The J gene is TRBJ2-3, the V gene TRBV19; TRBD2 is a possible D gene (5 bases). There are 16 residues in the CDR3. V gave up 7 bases and J gave up 3 bases, with 20 bases separating them. CDR1 is LNHDA, CDR2 SQIVND, per germline (reference sequence). The CDR3 here is CASKGLAGRGTDTQYF. The CDR3 DNA sequence: TGTGCCAGTAAAGGCCTAGCTGGACGTGGTACAGATACGCAGTATTTT.

This chain connects TRBV7-9 to TRBJ1-5; maybe TRBD1 (5 bases). The germline V gene encodes CDR1 SEHNR and CDR2 FQNEAQ (reference sequence). V was cut by 5 bases and J by 6 bases, with 11 bases left in between. The CDR3 has 13 amino acids. This chain's CDR3 is CASSPDRSQPQHF. The CDR3 bases are TGTGCCAGCAGCCCCGACAGATCTCAGCCCCAGCATTTT.

A remark on this clone: A junction end diverges from the germline sequence, so it may reflect a read error. The V call is TRBV6-5, the J call TRBJ2-5; 11 bases align to TRBD1. Per the germline V gene, CDR1 is MNHEY and CDR2 is SVGAGI. This CDR3 has 16 amino acids. The CDR3 loop is CASSYRTGGLQEAQYF. CDR3 nucleotide sequence: TGTGCCAGCAGTTACCGGACAGGGGGCCTCCAAGAGGCCCAGTACTTC.